This T cell receptor (beta chain) was documented in a study of shared clonotypes between healthy human individuals. Sorted-subset replicate PCRs used about 180 ng DNA, some 30,000 T cell genomes. Authors' methods: Junction-only sequences without quality scores came from ImmunoSEQ, so filtering differed. Sequencing was performed with immunoSEQ multiplex PCR; in TCRdb, only in-frame clones are kept and a portion is missing. From that table come the V and J calls and clone size; the DNA was used to work out D and trimming. The sample comprises about 580,000 clones, 95% to 98% of which are singletons, and less than 0.35% rests with the top ten. The naive CD8 fraction comprised CD45RO-negative cells positively selected for CCR7 and excluded terminally differentiated effector memory CD45RA+ cells. About this clone: This specimen includes other DNA sequences encoding the same CDR3.

This CDR3 has 10 residues. Trimming left V 3 bases short and J 4 bases short, with 3 bases between. Germline CDR1 reads DFQATT; CDR2 reads SNEGSKA (reference sequence). The clonotype was recovered from a man aged 30 to 45 in good health. The V gene is TRBV20-1, the J gene TRBJ2-5; D gene uncertain. The specimen was naive CD8+ T cells sorted from blood. CDR3 sequence: CSARRETQYF. The DNA for the CDR3 is TGCAGTGCTAGGAGAGAGACCCAGTACTTC.